These 2 T cell receptor beta chains share one sample of origin, sequenced in a study of identical twins. TCRdb analysed the 5' RACE reads with MiXCR anew, one entry per CDR3 protein. The sample includes 500,000 to 550,000 distinct CDR3 sequences, under 25% of them seen just once. The data also belong to a second study, concerning yellow fever vaccine responses in identical twins.

The sample consisted of CD4+ T cells sorted from blood. These receptors were taken from a woman between 18 and 29 years old in good health.

The chain links TRBV7-9 to TRBJ2-3; D might be TRBD1 or TRBD2, each matching 6 bases. Germline-derived CDR1 and CDR2 are SEHNR and FQNEAQ (reference sequence). CDR3 length: 16 residues. V was trimmed by 3 bases and J by 0 bases, leaving 13 bases between them. The CDR3 DNA sequence: TGTGCCAGCAGCTTTGATCGGGGGCCGAGCACAGATACGCAGTATTTT. This sequence encodes CASSFDRGPSTDTQYF.

This rearrangement joins TRBV28 to TRBJ1-2; 8 positions agree with TRBD1. CDR3 length equals 16 residues. CDR1 MDHEN and CDR2 SYDVKM come from the germline V gene. The V and J ends lost 6 bases and 1 base, in that order; junction bases with no gene match: 10. CDR3 DNA: TGTGCCAGCAGCCCCCCCGGGACAGGCCTTAACTATGGCTACACCTTC. Its translation: CASSPPGTGLNYGYTF.